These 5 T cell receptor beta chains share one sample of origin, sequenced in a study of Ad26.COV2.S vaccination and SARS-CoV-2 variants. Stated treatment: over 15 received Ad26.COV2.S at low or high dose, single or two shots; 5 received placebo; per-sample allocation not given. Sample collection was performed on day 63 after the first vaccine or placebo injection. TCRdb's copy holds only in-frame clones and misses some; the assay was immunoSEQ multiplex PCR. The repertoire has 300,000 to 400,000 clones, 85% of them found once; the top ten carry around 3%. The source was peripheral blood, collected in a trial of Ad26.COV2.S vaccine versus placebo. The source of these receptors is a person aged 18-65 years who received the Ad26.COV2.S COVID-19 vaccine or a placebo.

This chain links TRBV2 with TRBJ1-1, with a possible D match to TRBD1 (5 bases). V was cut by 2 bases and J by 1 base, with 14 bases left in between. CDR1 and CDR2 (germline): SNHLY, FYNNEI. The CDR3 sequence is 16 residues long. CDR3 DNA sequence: TGTGCCAGCAGTGAACCTGGGCAGGGAGGGAACACTGAAGCTTTCTTT. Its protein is CASSEPGQGGNTEAFF.

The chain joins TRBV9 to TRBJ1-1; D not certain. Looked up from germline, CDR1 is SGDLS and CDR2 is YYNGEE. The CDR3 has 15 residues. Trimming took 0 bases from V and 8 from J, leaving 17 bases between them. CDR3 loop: CASSVASRPPREAFF. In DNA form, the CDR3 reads TGTGCCAGCAGCGTAGCTTCGAGGCCGCCGAGGGAAGCTTTCTTT.

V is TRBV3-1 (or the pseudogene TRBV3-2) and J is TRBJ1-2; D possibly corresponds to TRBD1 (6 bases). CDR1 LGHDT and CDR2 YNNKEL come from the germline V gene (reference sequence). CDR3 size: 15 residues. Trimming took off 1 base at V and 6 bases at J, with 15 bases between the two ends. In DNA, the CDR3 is TGTGCCAGCAGCCAAGTGTTCGGGGCAGGGGATGGCTACACCTTC. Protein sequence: CASSQVFGAGDGYTF.

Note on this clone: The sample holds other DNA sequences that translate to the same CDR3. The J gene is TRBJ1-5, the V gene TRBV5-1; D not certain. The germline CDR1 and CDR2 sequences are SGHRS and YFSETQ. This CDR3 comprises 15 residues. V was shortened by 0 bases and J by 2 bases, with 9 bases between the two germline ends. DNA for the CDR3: TGCGCCAGCAGCTTGGGAGGCACGGGCAATCAGCCCCAGCATTTT. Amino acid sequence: CASSLGGTGNQPQHF.

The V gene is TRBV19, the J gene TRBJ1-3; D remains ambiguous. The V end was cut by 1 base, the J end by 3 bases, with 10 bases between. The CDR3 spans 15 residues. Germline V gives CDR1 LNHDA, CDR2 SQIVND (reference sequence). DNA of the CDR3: TGTGCCAGTAGTATAGTCACTCTGGGTGGAAACACCATATATTTT. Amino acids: CASSIVTLGGNTIYF.